These 27 T cell receptor beta chains share one sample of origin, sequenced in a study of T cells in Graves' hyperthyroidism and ophthalmopathy. TCR beta CDR3 sequences were amplified from RNA transcripts. The study used the HTBI primer set for a first-round RT-PCR of the TCR CDR3. TCRdb processed the multiplex PCR reads anew with MiXCR; each CDR3 protein has one entry. The sample has hundreds of thousands of distinct CDR3 sequences, less than 15% seen once. The source material was blood. All receptors come from a woman younger than 35 with Graves' hyperthyroidism.

This clonotype was observed many times. The chain joins TRBV20-1 to TRBJ2-7; D possibly corresponds to TRBD2 (5 bases). The CDR3 length is 14 residues. Germline V gene lookup returns CDR1 DFQATT and CDR2 SNEGSKA (reference sequence). Between the trimmed V and J ends, which lost 5 bases and 3 bases, there was a span of 17 bases. The DNA for the CDR3 is TGCAGTGCTGCGACCGGGATCACCCTCTACGAGCAGTACTTC. Translating it yields CSAATGITLYEQYF.

This clonotype was seen ten or more times. J is TRBJ1-6 and V is TRBV3-1; TRBD1 matches 7 bases. Germline V lookup: CDR1 LGHDT, CDR2 YNNKEL (reference sequence). This CDR3 has 17 amino acids. V was pared by 3 bases and J by 5 bases, with 10 bases of the junction left unmatched. The CDR3 spells CASSQGYTGTDNSPLHF. CDR3 in DNA: TGTGCCAGCAGCCAGGGCTACACCGGGACAGATAATTCACCCCTCCACTTT.

Ten or more counts support this clonotype. The chain has TRBV5-8 and TRBJ2-3, with TRBD2 as a possible D gene (5 bases). The CDR3 extends over 14 amino acids. V was shortened by 2 bases and J by 2 bases, with 9 bases between the two germline ends. Germline CDR1 and CDR2: SGHTS and YDEGEE. Here the CDR3 reads CASSFGRDTDTQYF. Here the CDR3 DNA reads TGTGCCAGCAGCTTTGGGAGAGACACAGATACGCAGTATTTT.

This clonotype was found many times. The chain employs TRBV5-6 and TRBJ1-1; 7 nucleotides line up with TRBD1. The CDR3 totals 17 residues. V trimming: 1 base; J trimming: 4 bases; junction bases outside the gene matches: 13. The germline V gene has CDR1 SGHDT and CDR2 YYEEEE. The CDR3 coding sequence is TGTGCCAGCAGCTTGAGTGGGACAGAAGTTTGGACCACTGAAGCTTTCTTT. Protein product: CASSLSGTEVWTTEAFF.

This clonotype came up many times. J is TRBJ2-2 and V is TRBV3-1; D remains ambiguous. Deletions cut 5 bases from V and 7 bases from J, with 8 bases between. This CDR3 has 12 amino acids. Germline values: CDR1 LGHDT, CDR2 YNNKEL (reference sequence). The CDR3 sequence is CASSVSIGELFF. CDR3 nucleotide sequence: TGTGCCAGCAGCGTTAGCATCGGGGAGCTGTTTTTT.

This clonotype was seen repeatedly, ten times or more. The CDR3: CASSWQGPNEQFF. CDR3 sequence (DNA): TGTGCCAGCAGCTGGCAGGGGCCCAATGAGCAGTTCTTC. The genes are TRBV13 and TRBJ2-1; perhaps TRBD1 as D (6 bases). Trimming left V 4 bases short and J 6 bases short, with 10 bases between. The CDR3 totals 13 residues. The germline CDR1 and CDR2 sequences are PRHDT and FYEKMQ (reference sequence).

The gene calls are TRBV9 and TRBJ1-5; maybe TRBD1 (5 bases). Germline loops: CDR1 SGDLS, CDR2 YYNGEE. Between the trimmed V and J ends, which lost 0 bases and 6 bases, there was a span of 7 bases. The CDR3 covers 13 residues. The CDR3 nucleotides read TGTGCCAGCAGCGTAGAGGGGAGTCAGCCCCAGCATTTT. The encoded protein is CASSVEGSQPQHF.

This clonotype was found many times. The V call is TRBV6-2 or TRBV6-3, the J call TRBJ1-5; 7 nucleotides match TRBD1. The CDR3 length is 15 residues. Germline V gene sequence: CDR1 MNHEY, CDR2 SVGEGT. J gave up 5 bases and V 4 bases, and 8 bases lay outside the gene matches. The DNA for the CDR3 is TGTGCCAGCAGTTCCTCGGGACAGTTCTATCAGCCCCAGCATTTT. Residues: CASSSSGQFYQPQHF.

The sample holds many counts of this clonotype. The chain links TRBV20-1 to TRBJ1-4, with D unresolved. Germline V gene data show CDR1 as DFQATT and CDR2 as SNEGSKA (reference sequence). This CDR3 is built from 16 residues. V dropped 6 bases and J dropped 1 base, with 18 bases sitting between them. The CDR3 sequence: CSAEGLQAITNEKLFF. CDR3 coding DNA: TGCAGTGCCGAGGGTTTGCAGGCGATAACTAATGAAAAACTGTTTTTT.

This clonotype showed up just a few times. V usage is TRBV3-1 and J usage is TRBJ2-7; 9 bases align to TRBD1. Germline loops: CDR1 LGHDT, CDR2 YNNKEL (reference sequence). The CDR3 runs to 14 residues. V lost 4 bases, J lost 2 bases, and 3 bases stayed unmatched. For the CDR3, the DNA is TGTGCCAGCAGCCTGAGGACAGGGGCCTACGAGCAGTACTTC. Protein product: CASSLRTGAYEQYF.

This clonotype was observed at least ten times. The V and J genes are TRBV7-2 and TRBJ1-6, with D tentatively TRBD1 (6 bases). The germline V and J ends were trimmed by 6 bases and 7 bases, with 19 bases remaining between them. CDR3 length equals 16 residues. CDR1 is SGHTA, CDR2 FQGNSA, per germline. CDR3 bases: TGTGCCAGCAGACTCATGGGGGGCGCTGGGAATTCACCCCTCCACTTT. This encodes CASRLMGGAGNSPLHF.

This clonotype appeared many times. The chain recombines TRBV30 with TRBJ2-7, with a tentative D call TRBD2 (5 bases). The CDR3 is 13 residues long. Per germline, CDR1 GTSNPN and CDR2 SVGIG (reference sequence). The germline V and J ends were trimmed by 8 bases and 6 bases, with 20 bases remaining between them. The CDR3, as DNA: TGTGCCGCCGCGGGTTGGGGAAAAGGCGAGCAGTACTTC. As protein: CAAAGWGKGEQYF.

This clonotype occurred many times. The chain has TRBV6-1 and TRBJ2-5; the D gene is possibly TRBD1 (5 bases). The CDR3 totals 14 residues. Per the germline V gene, CDR1 is MNHNS and CDR2 is SASEGT. V lost 8 bases, J lost 7 bases, and 20 bases lay in between. This chain's CDR3 is CASSDTLLKGTQYF. DNA of the CDR3: TGTGCCAGCTCGGACACTTTACTTAAGGGGACCCAGTACTTC.

DNA for the CDR3: TGTGCCAGCCTTTTTGAGACAGGGAGTGGAACCGGGGAGCTGTTTTTT. It specifies CASLFETGSGTGELFF. The rearrangement joins TRBV12-3 or TRBV12-4 to TRBJ2-2; TRBD1 matches at 7 bases. Germline trimming cut 8 bases from V and 5 bases from J; bases unmatched to any gene: 14. This CDR3 region has 16 residues.

This clonotype has at least ten counts. The genes are TRBV3-1 and TRBJ2-3; D gene ambiguous. CDR1 is LGHDT, CDR2 YNNKEL, per germline (reference sequence). V lost 3 bases and J lost 4, with 5 bases in between. The CDR3 has 12 amino acids. This CDR3 reads CASSHGPDTQYF. DNA for the CDR3: TGTGCCAGCAGCCATGGCCCAGATACGCAGTATTTT.

This clonotype was counted ten times or more. The chain combines TRBV12-3 or TRBV12-4 with TRBJ2-7; possibly TRBD2 for D (7 bases). This CDR3 contains 16 residues. V was shortened by 5 bases and J by 7 bases, with 24 bases between the two germline ends. The DNA for the CDR3 is TGTGCCAGCAGTCCCCCCGCGTGGGGGGGGCAGGCAGAGCAGTACTTC. This encodes CASSPPAWGGQAEQYF.

This clonotype was seen at least ten times. This rearrangement joins TRBV28 to TRBJ2-7; unclear D gene. The V end was cut by 5 bases, the J end by 2 bases, with 7 bases between. Per germline, CDR1 MDHEN and CDR2 SYDVKM. CDR3 length equals 12 residues. The CDR3, as DNA: TGTGCCAGCAGTCTACTCGCCTACGAGCAGTACTTC. The encoded protein is CASSLLAYEQYF.

This clonotype was detected many times. The chain employs TRBV12-3 or TRBV12-4 and TRBJ2-7; possible D gene TRBD2, 5 bases. This CDR3 has 13 amino acids. V was cut by 5 bases and J by 4 bases, with 12 bases left in between. The DNA of the CDR3 is TGTGCCAGCAGTGTCTTACTAGGGTACGAGCAGTACTTC. This sequence encodes CASSVLLGYEQYF.

This clonotype has at least ten counts. One junction end disagrees with the germline gene, perhaps due to a read error. The rearrangement uses TRBV2 and TRBJ1-2; 12 bases line up with TRBD1. The CDR3 runs to 17 residues. The germline V gene has CDR1 SNHLY and CDR2 FYNNEI. The CDR3 sequence is CARSVHWDRGLVVGYTF. For the CDR3, the DNA is TGTGCCCGCAGCGTTCATTGGGACAGGGGGCTTGTGGTTGGCTACACCTTC. Drawing the rest from reference TRBV2 and TRBJ1-2, the complete variable domain is EPEVTQTPSHQVTQMGQEVILRCVPISNHLYFYWYRQILGQKVEFLVSFYNNEISEKSEIFDDQFSVERPDGSNFTLKIRSTKLEDSAMYFCARSVHWDRGLVVGYTFGSGTRLTVV.

Many counts were recorded for this clonotype. V is TRBV4-3 and J is TRBJ2-5, with D maybe TRBD1 (6 bases). Germline loops: CDR1 LGHNA, CDR2 YSLEER. The CDR3 totals 14 residues. The V end was cut by 4 bases, the J end by 4 bases, with 13 bases between. For the CDR3, the DNA is TGCGCCAGCAGCCCAGGGGCAGGGAGAGAGACCCAGTACTTC. Translated: CASSPGAGRETQYF.

Ten or more counts support this clonotype. The chain combines TRBV28 with TRBJ1-5; D unresolved. Germline CDR1 reads MDHEN; CDR2 reads SYDVKM. This CDR3 comprises 15 residues. V gave up 6 bases and J gave up 7 bases, with 19 bases separating them. The DNA of the CDR3 is TGTGCCAGCAGAAATATGGCGGGAGAGTCCCAGCCCCAGCATTTT. Amino acid sequence: CASRNMAGESQPQHF.

In its sample, this clonotype was seen many times. The chain has TRBV5-5 and TRBJ1-3; perhaps TRBD1 as D (5 bases). V was trimmed by 4 bases and J by 2 bases, leaving 10 bases between them. CDR1 is SGHKS, CDR2 YYEKEE, per germline (reference sequence). This CDR3 has 14 amino acids. As DNA, the CDR3 is TGTGCCAGCAGCGGACCGGGGGCTGGAAACACCATATATTTT. This gives the protein CASSGPGAGNTIYF.

This clonotype was detected only a few times. V usage is TRBV15 and J usage is TRBJ1-3; D perhaps matches TRBD1 (6 bases). The CDR3 has 13 amino acids. V was clipped by 7 bases and J by 4 bases, with 11 bases between them. In germline, CDR1 is LNHNV, CDR2 YYDKDF (reference sequence). CDR3 region: CATTPTGGNTIYF. The CDR3 DNA follows: TGTGCCACCACCCCGACAGGAGGAAACACCATATATTTT. Complete variable domain (other parts from reference TRBV15 and TRBJ1-3): DAMVIQNPRYQVTQFGKPVTLSCSQTLNHNVMYWYQQKSSQAPKLLFHYYDKDFNNEADTPDNFQSRRPNTSFCFLDIRSPGLGDTAMYLCATTPTGGNTIYFGEGSWLTVV.

This clonotype was detected many times. This chain links TRBV7-2 with TRBJ2-5; 8 positions agree with TRBD1. The junction had 7 bases not matched to a gene; V was cut back by 7 bases and J by 6 bases. CDR3 length: 13 amino acids. The germline CDR1 and CDR2 sequences are SGHTA and FQGNSA. The CDR3 DNA sequence: TGTGCCAGCACCATAGACAGGGGACAGACCCAGTACTTC. It codes for CASTIDRGQTQYF. Drawing the rest from reference TRBV7-2 and TRBJ2-5, the complete variable domain is GAGVSQSPSNKVTEKGKDVELRCDPISGHTALYWYRQSLGQGLEFLIYFQGNSAPDKSGLPSDRFSAERTGGSVSTLTIQRTQQEDSAVYLCASTIDRGQTQYFGPGTRLLVL.

The chain combines TRBV6-2 or TRBV6-3 with TRBJ2-1; 12 nucleotides agree with TRBD2. Germline CDR1 is MNHEY and CDR2 is SVGEGT. The junction had 5 bases not matched to a gene; V was cut back by 5 bases and J by 3 bases. The CDR3 contains 16 residues. The CDR3 DNA follows: TGTGCCAGCAGTGCTTGGACTAGCGGGAACTACAATGAGCAGTTCTTC. Encoded protein: CASSAWTSGNYNEQFF.

This clonotype appeared many times. The V gene is TRBV7-2, the J gene TRBJ2-2; the D gene could be TRBD1 or TRBD2 (6 bases each). V was shortened by 1 base and J by 5 bases, with 14 bases between the two germline ends. From germline, CDR1 is SGHTA and CDR2 FQGNSA. This CDR3 has 16 amino acids. This CDR3 is CASSLVWGARTGELFF. CDR3 sequence (DNA): TGTGCCAGCAGCTTAGTGTGGGGGGCGCGGACCGGGGAGCTGTTTTTT.

In this sample, this clonotype turned up many times. The chain couples TRBV29-1 to TRBJ2-4, with TRBD1 matching over 10 bases. The trim removed 3 bases at V and 12 bases at J, leaving 11 bases unmatched. CDR1 SQVTM and CDR2 ANQGSEA come from the germline V gene. The CDR3 spans 14 residues. CDR3 loop: CSVDIGTGDGTQYF. The CDR3 DNA reads as TGCAGCGTTGACATAGGGACAGGGGATGGCACTCAGTACTTC.